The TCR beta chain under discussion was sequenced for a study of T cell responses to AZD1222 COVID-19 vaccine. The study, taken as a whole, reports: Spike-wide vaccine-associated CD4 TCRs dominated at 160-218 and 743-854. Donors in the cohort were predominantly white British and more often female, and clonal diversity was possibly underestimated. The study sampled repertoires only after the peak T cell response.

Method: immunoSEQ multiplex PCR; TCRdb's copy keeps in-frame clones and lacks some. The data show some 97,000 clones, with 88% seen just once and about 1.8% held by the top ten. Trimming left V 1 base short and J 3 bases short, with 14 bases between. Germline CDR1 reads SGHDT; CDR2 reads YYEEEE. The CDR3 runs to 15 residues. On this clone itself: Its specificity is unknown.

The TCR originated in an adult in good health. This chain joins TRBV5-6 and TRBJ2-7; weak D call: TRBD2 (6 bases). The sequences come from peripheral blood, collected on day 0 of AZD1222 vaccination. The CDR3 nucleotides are TGTGCCAGCAGCTTGCCCGGCGGGGACCTCTACGAGCAGTACTTC. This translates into CASSLPGGDLYEQYF.